This TCR beta chain originates from a study of blood T cells in healthy people across ages. CDR1 and CDR2 from the germline V gene are DFQATT and SNEGSKA (reference sequence). CDR3 length equals 14 residues. The V and J ends lost 4 bases and 11 bases, in that order; junction bases with no gene match: 9. It was with a sample-barcoded 5' primer and a J-beta primer mix that a second PCR of roughly 7 to 12 cycles was run. Researchers report that a template-switch adaptor with 12 random nucleotides tagged each cDNA molecule. TCRdb fed the 5' RACE reads into MiXCR, producing one record per CDR3 protein. The data hold roughly 800,000 distinct CDR3 sequences, with 55% to 75% observed a single time.

This clonotype originated in a man under 40 in good health. The source material was blood. The rearrangement uses TRBV20-1 and TRBJ2-5; 14 positions agree with TRBD2. CDR3 DNA: TGCAGTGCTACCGGGACTAGCGGGAGCGGGGAGCAGTACTTC. Amino acids: CSATGTSGSGEQYF.